The present T cell receptor beta chain was sequenced within a study of blood T cells in healthy people across ages. Study results and caveats: Lack of knowledge of donor CMV status possibly confounded expanded clonotype changes. Diversity was higher, and naive CD4+ cells more numerous, in long-lived donors than in aged donors.

Healthy Caucasians from Russia aged about 6 to 90 served as donors. The ends lost 4 bases at V and 5 bases at J; junction bases unmatched: 11. Germline CDR1 reads SGHRS; CDR2 reads YFSETQ. The CDR3 sequence is 15 residues long. With a J-beta primer mix and a sample-barcoded 5' primer, a second PCR ran roughly 7 to 11 cycles. Sequencing yielded, for each sample, at least 3 million paired-end reads carrying CDR3. One entry per CDR3 protein results from TCRdb running MiXCR on the 5' RACE reads. Among about 1.4 million distinct CDR3 sequences listed, approximately 63% were seen once. For this clonotype: Its antigen is not identified.

The chain recombines TRBV5-1 with TRBJ2-5, with 7 bases fitting TRBD1. This sequence originates from a man aged 18 to 29 in good health. The sequencing input was blood. CDR3 loop: CASSPRTGSGETQYF. CDR3 coding DNA: TGCGCCAGCAGCCCTAGGACAGGCTCGGGGGAGACCCAGTACTTC.